Each of the 15 T cell receptor beta chains below was sequenced from the same sample in a study of T cells in Graves' hyperthyroidism and ophthalmopathy. The investigators amplified TCR beta CDR3 regions from RNA transcripts. The HTBI primer set served for first-round RT-PCR of the TCR CDR3. MiXCR, run by TCRdb on the multiplex PCR reads, gives a single entry per CDR3 protein. The table shows 300,000 to 450,000 distinct CDR3 sequences, with more than 12% occurring only once. Sequences were obtained from blood. All receptors derive from a woman aged 25 to 45 with Graves' hyperthyroidism.

The chain is built from TRBV28 and TRBJ2-1; D unclear. Germline loops: CDR1 MDHEN, CDR2 SYDVKM. V gave up 6 bases and J gave up 6 bases, with 9 bases separating them. The CDR3 is 12 amino acids. The CDR3 protein is CASRGWVNEQFF. Here the CDR3 DNA reads TGTGCCAGCAGGGGATGGGTCAATGAGCAGTTCTTC. Filled out from reference TRBV28 and TRBJ2-1, the complete variable domain reads DVKVTQSSRYLVKRTGEKVFLECVQDMDHENMFWYRQDPGLGLRLIYFSYDVKMKEKGDIPEGYSVSREKKERFSLILESASTNQTSMYLCASRGWVNEQFFGPGTRLTVL.

The J gene is TRBJ2-7, the V gene TRBV18, with a possible D match to TRBD2 (5 bases). Trimming took 4 bases from V and 0 from J, leaving 10 bases between them. The germline gives CDR1 KGHSH, CDR2 LQKENI. The CDR3 spans 14 residues. CDR3 loop: CASSLTRASYEQYF. In DNA form, the CDR3 reads TGTGCCAGCTCACTTACGAGGGCCTCCTACGAGCAGTACTTC.

Remarks on this clonotype: A read error may be the cause here, since a much bigger clone is one base away. The chain employs TRBV5-1 and TRBJ2-1, with D unclear. Germline values: CDR1 SGHRS, CDR2 YFSETQ. CDR3 size: 12 residues. DNA for the CDR3: TGCACCAGCAGCTTGAAGGGCAATGAGCAGTTCTTC. Residues: CTSSLKGNEQFF.

This clonotype was observed many times. The chain links TRBV9 to TRBJ2-3; the match to TRBD1 covers 8 bases. The CDR3 length is 15 residues. Per germline, CDR1 SGDLS and CDR2 YYNGEE. Trimming removed 4 bases from V and 2 bases from J; junction bases left unmatched: 6. CDR3 region: CASSPRDRLTDTQYF. The CDR3 DNA sequence: TGTGCCAGCAGCCCCAGGGACAGGCTCACAGATACGCAGTATTTT.

The sample holds a few counts of this clonotype. The chain combines TRBV27 with TRBJ2-7; the match to TRBD1 covers 7 bases. Germline CDR1 reads MNHEY; CDR2 reads SMNVEV (reference sequence). CDR3 length: 14 amino acids. V lost 6 bases to trimming and J lost 3 bases; unmatched junction nucleotides: 8. CDR3 sequence: CASRPETGRYEQYF. In DNA, the CDR3 is TGTGCCAGCAGACCCGAGACAGGGCGCTACGAGCAGTACTTC.

V usage is TRBV24-1 and J usage is TRBJ2-2; D perhaps matches TRBD2 (6 bases). The CDR3 sequence is 15 residues long. V was trimmed by 9 bases and J by 1 base, leaving 14 bases between them. Germline loops: CDR1 KGHDR, CDR2 SFDVKD. The CDR3 spells CATGAPRGNTGELFF. The CDR3 region has the DNA TGTGCCACCGGGGCGCCGCGGGGGAACACCGGGGAGCTGTTTTTT.

This clonotype was recorded at least ten times. The J gene is TRBJ1-5, the V gene TRBV12-3 or TRBV12-4; unclear D gene. This CDR3 spans 14 amino acids. Trimming cost V 3 bases and J 5 bases, with 11 bases left between them. As DNA, the CDR3 is TGTGCCAGCAGTTTCGGCAGGACTTATCAGCCCCAGCATTTT. It encodes CASSFGRTYQPQHF.

The J gene is TRBJ2-2, the V gene TRBV7-9, with 9 nucleotides matching TRBD2. Per germline, CDR1 SEHNR and CDR2 FQNEAQ (reference sequence). This CDR3 is 21 amino acids long. With 0 bases clipped from V and 4 bases from J, the junction kept 18 bases outside the gene matches. CDR3 sequence: CASSLAVGEAPGLAITGELFF. CDR3 nucleotide sequence: TGTGCCAGCAGCTTAGCGGTCGGAGAGGCACCGGGACTAGCAATCACCGGGGAGCTGTTTTTT.

This clonotype was seen many times. The chain uses TRBV28 and TRBJ2-7; a possible D gene is TRBD1 (6 bases). The V gene's germline CDR1 is MDHEN and CDR2 SYDVKM. The CDR3 is made up of 13 amino acids. CDR3 nucleotides: TGTGATAGTGGGGTGCAGGGGAACTACGAGCAGTACTTC. Its translation: CDSGVQGNYEQYF. The full variable domain, in which reference TRBV28 and TRBJ2-7 provide the parts outside the CDR3, is DVKVTQSSRYLVKRTGEKVFLECVQDMDHENMFWYRQDPGLGLRLIYFSYDVKMKEKGDIPEGYSVSREKKERFSLILESASTNQTSMYLCDSGVQGNYEQYFGPGTRLTVT.

This clonotype was counted many times. The chain uses TRBV30 and TRBJ1-2; no firm D call. CDR1 GTSNPN and CDR2 SVGIG come from the germline V gene (reference sequence). This CDR3 contains 12 residues. The V gene lost 3 bases and the J gene lost 8 bases, with 13 bases spanning the gap. The CDR3 spells CAWSSGTQGYTF. The CDR3, as DNA: TGTGCCTGGAGCTCGGGTACACAAGGCTACACCTTC.

The chain couples TRBV9 to TRBJ1-1; the D gene is possibly TRBD1 (6 bases). This CDR3 region has 14 residues. Germline CDR1 reads SGDLS; CDR2 reads YYNGEE. The ends were cut back, 0 bases at V and 3 bases at J, with 9 bases in the middle. CDR3 protein: CASSVDRVDTEAFF. CDR3 nucleotide sequence: TGTGCCAGCAGCGTAGACAGGGTGGACACTGAAGCTTTCTTT.

This clonotype has only a few counts. The CDR3: CASSPTGGVAYNEQFF. CDR3 DNA: TGTGCCAGCTCACCAACCGGAGGGGTAGCCTACAATGAGCAGTTCTTC. V gene TRBV18 combines with J gene TRBJ2-1, with a tentative D call TRBD2 (6 bases). Germline V gives CDR1 KGHSH, CDR2 LQKENI. V lost 2 bases to trimming and J lost 2 bases, with 13 bases between them. CDR3 length equals 16 residues. Variable domain in full (rest from reference TRBV18 and TRBJ2-1): NAGVMQNPRHLVRRRGQEARLRCSPMKGHSHVYWYRQLPEEGLKFMVYLQKENIIDESGMPKERFSAEFPKEGPSILRIQQVVRGDSAAYFCASSPTGGVAYNEQFFGPGTRLTVL.

This rearrangement joins TRBV3-1 to TRBJ1-2; D gene ambiguous. The V and J ends lost 0 bases and 4 bases respectively, with 9 bases between them. The CDR3 length is 14 residues. The germline CDR1 and CDR2 sequences are LGHDT and YNNKEL (reference sequence). The CDR3 DNA follows: TGTGCCAGCAGCCAAGATCGGCGTGCCTATGGCTACACCTTC. Translation: CASSQDRRAYGYTF.

This clonotype was observed a few times. The chain employs TRBV20-1 and TRBJ1-3; D call uncertain. Germline-derived CDR1 and CDR2 are DFQATT and SNEGSKA (reference sequence). The CDR3 has 13 residues. V was shortened by 3 bases and J by 4 bases, with 10 bases between the two germline ends. The CDR3: CSARPLVGNTIYF. For the CDR3, the DNA is TGCAGTGCTAGGCCGTTAGTAGGAAACACCATATATTTT.

This clonotype was detected many times. This sequence joins TRBV28 and TRBJ2-3, with 7 bases identical to TRBD2. The length of the CDR3 is 15 residues. Germline CDR1 MDHEN, CDR2 SYDVKM. Trimming cost V 5 bases and J 2 bases; bases outside gene matches: 7. CDR3 in amino acids: CASSRSGKSTDTQYF. In DNA, the CDR3 is TGTGCCAGCAGTCGGAGCGGGAAATCCACAGATACGCAGTATTTT.